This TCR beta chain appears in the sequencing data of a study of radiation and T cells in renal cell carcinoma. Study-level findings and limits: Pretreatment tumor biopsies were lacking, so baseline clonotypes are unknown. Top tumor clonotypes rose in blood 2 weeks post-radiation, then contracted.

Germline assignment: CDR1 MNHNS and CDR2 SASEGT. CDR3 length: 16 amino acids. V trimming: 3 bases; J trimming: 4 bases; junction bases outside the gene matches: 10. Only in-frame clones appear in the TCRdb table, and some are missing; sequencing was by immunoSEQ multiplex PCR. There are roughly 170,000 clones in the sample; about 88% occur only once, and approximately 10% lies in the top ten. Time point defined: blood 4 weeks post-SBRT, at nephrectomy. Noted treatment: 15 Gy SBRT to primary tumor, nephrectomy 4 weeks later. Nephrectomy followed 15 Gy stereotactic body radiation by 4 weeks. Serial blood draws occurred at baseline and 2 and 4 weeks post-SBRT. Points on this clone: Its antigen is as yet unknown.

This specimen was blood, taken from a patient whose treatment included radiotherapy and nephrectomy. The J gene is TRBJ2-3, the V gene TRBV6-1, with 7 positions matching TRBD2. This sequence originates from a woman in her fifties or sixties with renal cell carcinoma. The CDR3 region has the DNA TGTGCCAGCAGTGACATCCTGGGACTACGGGCAGATACGCAGTATTTT. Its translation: CASSDILGLRADTQYF.